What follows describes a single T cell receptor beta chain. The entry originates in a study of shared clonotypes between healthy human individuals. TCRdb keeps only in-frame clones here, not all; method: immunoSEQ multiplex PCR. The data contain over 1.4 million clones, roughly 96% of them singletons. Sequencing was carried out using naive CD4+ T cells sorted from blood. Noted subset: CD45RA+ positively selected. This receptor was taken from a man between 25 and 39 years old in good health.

The CDR3 here is CASSPAGTGGYEQYF. The CDR3 DNA follows: TGTGCCAGCTCACCGGCCGGGACAGGGGGGTACGAGCAGTACTTC. The chain carries TRBV18 and TRBJ2-7; 11 bases align to TRBD1. Germline V gives CDR1 KGHSH, CDR2 LQKENI. J gave up 4 bases and V 3 bases, and 5 bases lay outside the gene matches. The CDR3 runs 15 residues.